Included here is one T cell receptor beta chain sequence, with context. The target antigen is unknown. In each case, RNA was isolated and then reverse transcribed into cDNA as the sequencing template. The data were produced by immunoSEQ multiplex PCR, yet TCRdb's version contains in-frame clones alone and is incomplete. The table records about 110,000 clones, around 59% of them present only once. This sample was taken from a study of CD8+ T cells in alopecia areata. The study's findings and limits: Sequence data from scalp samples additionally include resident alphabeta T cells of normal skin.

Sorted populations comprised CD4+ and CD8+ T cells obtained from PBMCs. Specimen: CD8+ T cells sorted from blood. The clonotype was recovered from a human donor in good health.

The CDR3 DNA reads as TGTGCCAGCAGCTCGGGGTCAGGAGAGACCCAGTACTTC. Its translation is CASSSGSGETQYF. The chain recombines TRBV13 with TRBJ2-5, with a weak D call TRBD2 (5 bases). The V end was cut by 4 bases, the J end by 4 bases, with 10 bases between. This CDR3 spans 13 amino acids. CDR1 and CDR2 from the germline V gene are PRHDT and FYEKMQ (reference sequence).